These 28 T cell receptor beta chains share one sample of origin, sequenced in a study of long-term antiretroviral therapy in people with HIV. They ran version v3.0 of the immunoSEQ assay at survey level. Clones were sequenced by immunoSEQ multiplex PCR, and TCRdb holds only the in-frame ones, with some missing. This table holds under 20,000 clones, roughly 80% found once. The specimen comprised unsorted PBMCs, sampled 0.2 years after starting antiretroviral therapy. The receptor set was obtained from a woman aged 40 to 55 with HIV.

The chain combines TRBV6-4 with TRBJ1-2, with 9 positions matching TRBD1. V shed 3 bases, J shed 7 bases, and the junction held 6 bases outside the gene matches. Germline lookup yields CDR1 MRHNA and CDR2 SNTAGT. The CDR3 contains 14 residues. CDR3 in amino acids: CASSDTGGAGGYTF. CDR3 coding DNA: TGTGCCAGCAGTGATACAGGGGGCGCTGGTGGCTACACCTTC.

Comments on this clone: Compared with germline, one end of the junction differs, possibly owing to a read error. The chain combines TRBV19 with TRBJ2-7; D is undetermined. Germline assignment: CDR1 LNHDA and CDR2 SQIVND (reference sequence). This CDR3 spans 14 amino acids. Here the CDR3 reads CASSTSVTSYEQYF. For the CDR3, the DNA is TGTGCCAGCAGTACCTCGGTGACCTCCTACGAGCAGTACTTC.

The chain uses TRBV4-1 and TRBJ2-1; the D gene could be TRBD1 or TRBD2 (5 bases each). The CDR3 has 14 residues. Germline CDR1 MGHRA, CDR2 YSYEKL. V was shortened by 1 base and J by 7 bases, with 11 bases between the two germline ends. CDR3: CASSQAPGTNEQFF. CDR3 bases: TGCGCCAGCAGCCAAGCCCCAGGGACGAATGAGCAGTTCTTC.

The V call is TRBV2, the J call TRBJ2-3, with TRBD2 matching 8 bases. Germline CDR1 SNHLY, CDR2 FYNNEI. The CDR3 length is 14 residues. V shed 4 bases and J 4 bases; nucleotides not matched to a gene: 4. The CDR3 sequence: CASSAGGGPDTQYF. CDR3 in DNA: TGTGCCAGCAGTGCCGGGGGGGGGCCAGATACGCAGTATTTT.

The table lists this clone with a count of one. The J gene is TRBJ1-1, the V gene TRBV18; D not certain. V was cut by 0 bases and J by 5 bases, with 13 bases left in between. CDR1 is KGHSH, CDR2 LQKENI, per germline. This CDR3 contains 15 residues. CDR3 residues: CASSPPPGSGTEAFF. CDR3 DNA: TGTGCCAGCTCACCACCCCCAGGTTCTGGGACTGAAGCTTTCTTT.

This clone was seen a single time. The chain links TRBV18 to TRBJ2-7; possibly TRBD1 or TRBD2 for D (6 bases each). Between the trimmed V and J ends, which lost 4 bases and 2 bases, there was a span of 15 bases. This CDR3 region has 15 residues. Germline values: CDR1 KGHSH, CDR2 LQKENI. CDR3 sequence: CASSRPQGGTYEQYF. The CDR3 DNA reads TGTGCCAGCTCACGCCCTCAAGGGGGGACCTACGAGCAGTACTTC.

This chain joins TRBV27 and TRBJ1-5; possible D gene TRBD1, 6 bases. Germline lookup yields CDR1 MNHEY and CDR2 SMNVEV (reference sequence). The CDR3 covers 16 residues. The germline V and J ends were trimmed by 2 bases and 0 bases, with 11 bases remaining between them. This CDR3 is CASSLNRVNSNQPQHF. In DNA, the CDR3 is TGTGCCAGCAGTTTAAACAGGGTGAATAGCAATCAGCCCCAGCATTTT.

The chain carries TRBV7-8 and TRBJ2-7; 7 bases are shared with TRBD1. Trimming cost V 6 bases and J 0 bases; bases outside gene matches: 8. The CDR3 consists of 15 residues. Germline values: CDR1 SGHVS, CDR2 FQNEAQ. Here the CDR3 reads CASSPNRGPSYEQYF. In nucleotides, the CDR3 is TGTGCCAGCAGTCCGAACAGGGGACCCTCCTACGAGCAGTACTTC.

DNA of the CDR3: TGTGCCAGCAGCTTCCGGACGGAATACGAGCAGTACTTC. Its protein is CASSFRTEYEQYF. The genes are TRBV7-8 and TRBJ2-7; D remains unclear. This CDR3 spans 13 amino acids. The germline V and J ends were trimmed by 3 bases and 4 bases, with 10 bases remaining between them. Germline V lookup: CDR1 SGHVS, CDR2 FQNEAQ.

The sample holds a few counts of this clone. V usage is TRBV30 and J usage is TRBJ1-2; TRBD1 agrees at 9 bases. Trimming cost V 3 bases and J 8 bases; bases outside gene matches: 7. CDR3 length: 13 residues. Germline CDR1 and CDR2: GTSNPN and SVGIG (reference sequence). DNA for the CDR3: TGTGCCTGGAGGGACAGGGGCACGTTAGGCTACACCTTC. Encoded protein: CAWRDRGTLGYTF.

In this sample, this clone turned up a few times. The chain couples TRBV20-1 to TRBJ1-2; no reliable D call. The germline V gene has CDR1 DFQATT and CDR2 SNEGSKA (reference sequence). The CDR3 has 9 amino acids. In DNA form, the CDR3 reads TGCGAGAGTCCATATGGCTACACCTTC. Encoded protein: CESPYGYTF.

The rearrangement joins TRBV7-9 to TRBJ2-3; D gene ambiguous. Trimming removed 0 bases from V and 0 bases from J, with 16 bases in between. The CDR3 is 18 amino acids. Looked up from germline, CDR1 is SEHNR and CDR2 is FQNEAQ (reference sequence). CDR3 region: CASSLALLVPLSTDTQYF. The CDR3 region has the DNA TGTGCCAGCAGCTTAGCACTCCTTGTACCGCTTAGCACAGATACGCAGTATTTT.

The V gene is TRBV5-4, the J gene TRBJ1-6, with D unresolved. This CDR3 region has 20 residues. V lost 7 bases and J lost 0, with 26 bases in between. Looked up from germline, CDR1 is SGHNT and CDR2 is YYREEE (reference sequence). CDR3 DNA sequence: TGTGCCAGCGGACCGGACGGGATTCAAGGGCCTAGCTCCTATAATTCACCCCTCCACTTT. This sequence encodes CASGPDGIQGPSSYNSPLHF. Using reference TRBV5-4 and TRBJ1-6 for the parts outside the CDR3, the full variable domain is ETGVTQSPTHLIKTRGQQVTLRCSSQSGHNTVSWYQQALGQGPQFIFQYYREEENGRGNFPPRFSGLQFPNYSSELNVNALELDDSALYLCASGPDGIQGPSSYNSPLHFGNGTRLTVT.

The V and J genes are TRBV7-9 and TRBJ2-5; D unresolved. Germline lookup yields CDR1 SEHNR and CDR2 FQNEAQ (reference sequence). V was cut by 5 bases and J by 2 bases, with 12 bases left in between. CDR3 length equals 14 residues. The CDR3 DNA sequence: TGTGCCAGCAGCGGTGTCAACCTACAAGAGACCCAGTACTTC. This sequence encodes CASSGVNLQETQYF. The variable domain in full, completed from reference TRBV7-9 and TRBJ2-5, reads DTGVSQNPRHKITKRGQNVTFRCDPISEHNRLYWYRQTLGQGPEFLTYFQNEAQLEKSRLLSDRFSAERPKGSFSTLEIQRTEQGDSAMYLCASSGVNLQETQYFGPGTRLLVL.

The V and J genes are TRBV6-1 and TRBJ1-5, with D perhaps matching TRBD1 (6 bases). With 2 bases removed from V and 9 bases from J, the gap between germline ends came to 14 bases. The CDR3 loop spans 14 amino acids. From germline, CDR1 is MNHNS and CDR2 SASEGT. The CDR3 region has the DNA TGTGCCAGCAGTGAATTTGGGGGGCTTTTGCCCCAGCATTTT. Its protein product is CASSEFGGLLPQHF.

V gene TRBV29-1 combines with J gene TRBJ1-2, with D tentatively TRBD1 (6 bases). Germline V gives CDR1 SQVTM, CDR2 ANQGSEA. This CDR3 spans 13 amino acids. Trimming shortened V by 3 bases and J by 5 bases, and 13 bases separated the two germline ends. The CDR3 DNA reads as TGCAGCGTTGAGAGAGGGCAGGGGTATGGCTACACCTTC. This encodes CSVERGQGYGYTF.

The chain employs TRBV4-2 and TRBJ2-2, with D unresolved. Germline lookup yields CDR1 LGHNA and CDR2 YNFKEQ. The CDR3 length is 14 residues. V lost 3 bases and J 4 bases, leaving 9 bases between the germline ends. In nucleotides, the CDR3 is TGTGCCAGCAGCCAGGCACGAGGCACCGGGGAGCTGTTTTTT. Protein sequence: CASSQARGTGELFF.

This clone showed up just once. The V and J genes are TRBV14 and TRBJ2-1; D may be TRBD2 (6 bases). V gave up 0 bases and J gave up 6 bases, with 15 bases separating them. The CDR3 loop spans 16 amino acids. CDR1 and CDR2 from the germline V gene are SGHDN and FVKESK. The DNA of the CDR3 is TGTGCCAGCAGCCAAGAATTCGGGGGTGGGTTCAATGAGCAGTTCTTC. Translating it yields CASSQEFGGGFNEQFF.

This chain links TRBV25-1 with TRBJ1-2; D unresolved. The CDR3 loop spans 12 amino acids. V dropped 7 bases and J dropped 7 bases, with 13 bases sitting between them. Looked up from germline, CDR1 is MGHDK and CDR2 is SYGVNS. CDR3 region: CASKEGQLGYTF. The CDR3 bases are TGTGCCAGCAAGGAGGGTCAACTTGGCTACACCTTC.

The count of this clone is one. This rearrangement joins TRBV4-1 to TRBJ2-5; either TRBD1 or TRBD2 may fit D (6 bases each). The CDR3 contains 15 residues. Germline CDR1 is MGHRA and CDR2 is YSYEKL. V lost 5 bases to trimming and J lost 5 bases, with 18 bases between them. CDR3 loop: CASSSQGSRGETQYF. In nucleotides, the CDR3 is TGCGCCAGCAGCTCTCAGGGGTCGCGGGGTGAGACCCAGTACTTC.

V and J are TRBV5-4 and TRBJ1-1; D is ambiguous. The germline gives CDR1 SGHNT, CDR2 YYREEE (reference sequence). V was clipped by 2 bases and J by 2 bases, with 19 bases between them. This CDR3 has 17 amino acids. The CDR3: CASSFRASATSNTEAFF. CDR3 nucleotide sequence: TGTGCCAGCAGCTTTAGGGCGTCAGCAACATCCAACACTGAAGCTTTCTTT.

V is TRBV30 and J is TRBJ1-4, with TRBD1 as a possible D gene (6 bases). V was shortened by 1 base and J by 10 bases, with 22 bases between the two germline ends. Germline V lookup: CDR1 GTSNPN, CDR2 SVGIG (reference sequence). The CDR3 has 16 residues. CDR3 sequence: CAWSDDGGLNPGKLFF. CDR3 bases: TGTGCCTGGAGTGACGACGGGGGCTTGAATCCGGGAAAACTGTTTTTT.

The CDR3 region has the DNA TGCGCCAGCAGCCAGAAGGGGTCAGATACGCAGTATTTT. Amino acid sequence: CASSQKGSDTQYF. This rearrangement joins TRBV4-1 to TRBJ2-3, with D maybe TRBD1 (5 bases). Germline CDR1 is MGHRA and CDR2 is YSYEKL. The V end was cut by 3 bases, the J end by 4 bases, with 8 bases between. This CDR3 has 13 residues.

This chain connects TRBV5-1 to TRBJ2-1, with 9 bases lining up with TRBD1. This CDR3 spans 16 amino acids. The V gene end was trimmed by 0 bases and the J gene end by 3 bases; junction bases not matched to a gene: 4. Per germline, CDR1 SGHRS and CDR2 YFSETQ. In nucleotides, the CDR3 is TGCGCCAGCAGCTTGGCCGAGGGACAGGGCTACAATGAGCAGTTCTTC. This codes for CASSLAEGQGYNEQFF.

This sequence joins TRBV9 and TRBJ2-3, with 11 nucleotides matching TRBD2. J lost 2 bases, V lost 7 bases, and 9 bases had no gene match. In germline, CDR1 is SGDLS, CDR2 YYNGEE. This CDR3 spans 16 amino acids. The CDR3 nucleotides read TGTGCCAGCGGGGGGCTAGCGGGGGGACACACAGATACGCAGTATTTT. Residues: CASGGLAGGHTDTQYF. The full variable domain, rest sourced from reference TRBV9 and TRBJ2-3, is DSGVTQTPKHLITATGQRVTLRCSPRSGDLSVYWYQQSLDQGLQFLIQYYNGEERAKGNILERFSAQQFPDLHSELNLSSLELGDSALYFCASGGLAGGHTDTQYFGPGTRLTVL.

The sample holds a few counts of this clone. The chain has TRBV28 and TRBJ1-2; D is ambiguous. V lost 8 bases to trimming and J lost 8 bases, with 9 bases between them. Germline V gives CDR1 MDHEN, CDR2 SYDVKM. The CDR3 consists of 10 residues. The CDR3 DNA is TGTGCCAGCGCCGGCGGGGGCTACACCTTC. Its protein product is CASAGGGYTF.

The CDR3 reads CASRLPGQGDEKLFF. The DNA for the CDR3 is TGCGCCAGCAGGTTACCGGGACAGGGGGATGAAAAACTGTTTTTT. V gene TRBV4-1 combines with J gene TRBJ1-4; 11 positions match TRBD1. CDR1 and CDR2 (germline): MGHRA, YSYEKL. Trimming cost V 6 bases and J 6 bases; bases outside gene matches: 6. CDR3 length: 15 amino acids.

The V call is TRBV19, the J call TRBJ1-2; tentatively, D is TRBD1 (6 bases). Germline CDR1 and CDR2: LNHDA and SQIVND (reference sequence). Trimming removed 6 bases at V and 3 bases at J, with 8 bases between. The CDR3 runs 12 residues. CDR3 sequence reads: CASRDRDYGYTF. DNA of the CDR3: TGTGCCAGTAGGGACAGAGACTATGGCTACACCTTC.